This TCR beta chain was identified during a study of CD8+ T cells in alopecia areata. In the study overall: The graft donors were approximately 6-13-month-old C3H/HeJ mice with spontaneous alopecia, and their skin went to 7-10-week-old female C3H/HeJ mice.

Germline CDR1 NNHNN, CDR2 SYGAGS (reference sequence). This CDR3 has 14 amino acids. Deletions cut 2 bases from V and 0 bases from J, with 8 bases between. The sample holds a few counts of this clone. These gene names are mouse names. The CDR3 goes on 4 residues after the read ends, and that part is filled in from the germline J gene. cDNA reverse transcribed from extracted RNA served as the sequencing template. The protocol was immunoSEQ multiplex PCR, while the TCRdb copy is restricted to in-frame clones and leaves out a portion. This sample carries 90,000 to 130,000 clones, none of them present only once.

Sequenced sample: lesional skin. The sequence was obtained from a C3H/HeJ mouse with alopecia areata. The mice in this strain carry MHC haplotype H2-k. This chain links TRBV13-2 with TRBJ1-2, with D tentatively TRBD1 (6 bases). The CDR3 spells CASGDQGPNSDYTF. The part of the CDR3 DNA that was read is TGTGCCAGCGGTGACCAGGGGCCAAACTCC.